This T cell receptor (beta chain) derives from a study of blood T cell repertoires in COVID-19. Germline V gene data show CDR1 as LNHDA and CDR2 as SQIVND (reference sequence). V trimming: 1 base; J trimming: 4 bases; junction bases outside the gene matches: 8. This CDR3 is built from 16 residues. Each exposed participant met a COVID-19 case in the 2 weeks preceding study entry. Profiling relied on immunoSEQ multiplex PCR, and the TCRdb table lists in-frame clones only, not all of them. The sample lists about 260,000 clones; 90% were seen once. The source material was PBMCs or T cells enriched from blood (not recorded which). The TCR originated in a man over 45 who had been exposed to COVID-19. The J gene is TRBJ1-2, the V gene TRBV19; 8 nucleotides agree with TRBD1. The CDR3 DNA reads TGTGCCAGTAGTATAGTTTCAGGGGGCGCCAGCTATGGCTACACCTTC. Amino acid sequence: CASSIVSGGASYGYTF. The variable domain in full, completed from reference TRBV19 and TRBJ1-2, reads DGGITQSPKYLFRKEGQNVTLSCEQNLNHDAMYWYRQDPGQGLRLIYYSQIVNDFQKGDIAEGYSVSREKKESFPLTVTSAQKNPTAFYLCASSIVSGGASYGYTFGSGTRLTVV.